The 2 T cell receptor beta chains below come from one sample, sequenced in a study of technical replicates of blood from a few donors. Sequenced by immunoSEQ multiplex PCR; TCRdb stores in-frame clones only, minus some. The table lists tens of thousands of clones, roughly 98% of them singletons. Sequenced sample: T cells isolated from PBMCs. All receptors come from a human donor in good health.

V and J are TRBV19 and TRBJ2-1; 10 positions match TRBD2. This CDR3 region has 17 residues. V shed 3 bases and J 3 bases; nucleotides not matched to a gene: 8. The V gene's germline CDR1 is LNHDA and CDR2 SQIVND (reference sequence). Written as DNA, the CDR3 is TGTGCCAGTAGTATGTTGCTAGCGGGGGACCTCTACAATGAGCAGTTCTTC. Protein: CASSMLLAGDLYNEQFF.

Here the CDR3 DNA reads TGTGCCAGCAGCATGGGACAGGCGGGGACCTACGAGCAGTACTTC. It encodes CASSMGQAGTYEQYF. This chain joins TRBV21-1 and TRBJ2-7; the table gives TRBD1 as D, unverified against the DNA. TRBV21-1 is marked as a pseudogene. CDR3 length: 15 residues.